This paragraph reports one TCR beta chain. Its antigen is unknown. Nothing much larger sits one base from this clone, and base qualities are not available. This sample is part of a study of CD8+CD57+ T cells in acquired aplastic anemia (dated by TCRdb to 2017 to 2018). With regard to the full study: DNA extracted from sorted CD4+ and CD8+ cells had a mean of about 3.2 ug, with a range of about 0.2 to 30 ug. CD8+CD57+ expansion was defined as frequency above the mean frequency observed in healthy subjects.

V drops 6 bases and J drops 9 bases, leaving 12 bases in between. CDR1 and CDR2, per the germline V gene (reference sequence), are SEHNR and FQNEAQ. Its CDR3 holds 11 amino acids, cysteine through phenylalanine. Of the read, only the CDR3 DNA is kept; its 33 bases are in frame from base 1. Expansion of CD8+CD57+ cells had been shown by flow cytometry in the patients chosen for sequencing. Every patient had severe acquired aplastic anemia, diagnosed using the International Study of Aplastic Anemia and Agranulocytosis and Camitta criteria. At the time blood was sampled, none of the patients had received any therapy. TCR repertoires of sorted CD4+ and CD8+ blood T cells from severe aplastic anemia patients and healthy subjects were deep-sequenced in the study. Patients were enrolled under clinicaltrials.gov protocols 00001620, 01623167, 00001397, 00071045, 00081523 and 00961064 in the USA. Ficoll-Paque density gradient centrifugation was used to isolate peripheral blood mononuclear cells. Before DNA extraction, CD4+ and CD8+ T cells were sorted with FACS or magnetic beads.

Broad study findings and their caveats: Patients and healthy controls showed no significant difference in CD8+ Simpson's diversity (P=0.060). Twenty-nine CD8+ CDR3 sequences were found to be shared between patients and controls, but these sequences appeared to be highly expressed in patients and within the immunodominant clones of the patients.

Profiling of TCR beta VDJ combinations and CDR3 sequences used genomic DNA as the template. TCR repertoire sequencing was run on an Illumina HiSeq 2000. Per the original workflow: TRBV/TRBJ rearrangement plots, CDR3 size and DJ length profiles, and Simpson's diversity index were used to assess repertoires. The immunodominant clone was defined as the most abundant DNA sequence in deep sequencing data. CDR3 amino acid sequences were screened for sharing across subjects and were compared with published repertoires and the VDJdb database. Starting from the raw public reads, TCRdb applied fastp trimming at Q25, assembled clones with MiXCR and retained in-frame beta chains. Records with the same CDR3 protein are collapsed into one entry carrying the most frequent genes and DNA. The V and J calls, along with clone size, are taken from TCRdb and not from the paper's own processing. Within this sample are 150,000 to 180,000 distinct CDR3 sequences, with less than 60% of them counted one time only. The ten biggest clones cover less than 15% of the sample.

Sequenced material: sorted CD4+, CD8+, or CD8+CD57+ T cells (not recorded which) from PBMCs. The rearranged segments are TRBV7-9 and TRBJ2-7; no D gene can be assigned with confidence. This receptor was identified in a human donor with aplastic anemia. CDR3 reads: CASSRQDRQYF. The sequence in DNA is TGTGCCAGCAGTCGGCAGGATAGGCAGTACTTC.